This entry lists 20 T cell receptor beta chains sequenced from one sample in a study of blood T cell repertoires in COVID-19. TCRdb's table, derived via immunoSEQ multiplex PCR, lists solely in-frame clones and lacks some. This table has 70,000 or so clones, 75% to 95% appearing once. The sample comprised peripheral blood. These receptors all stem from a woman in her late teens or twenties with acute or convalescent COVID-19.

This chain joins TRBV6-1 and TRBJ1-2, with a tentative D call TRBD1 (5 bases). This CDR3 is 16 amino acids long. The V and J ends lost 0 bases and 5 bases respectively, with 16 bases between them. CDR1 is MNHNS, CDR2 SASEGT, per germline. The CDR3 reads CASSEASVTAGYGYTF. The DNA of the CDR3 is TGTGCCAGCAGTGAAGCCTCCGTGACAGCGGGATATGGCTACACCTTC.

This clone was recorded once. J is TRBJ2-5 and V is TRBV30, with no clear D. The germline V gene has CDR1 GTSNPN and CDR2 SVGIG (reference sequence). CDR3 length: 14 residues. The germline V and J ends were trimmed by 0 bases and 4 bases, with 12 bases remaining between them. This chain's CDR3 is CAWSVMAVGETQYF. CDR3 bases: TGTGCCTGGAGTGTAATGGCAGTTGGAGAGACCCAGTACTTC.

The chain is built from TRBV10-3 and TRBJ2-5; 10 bases align to TRBD2. J gave up 4 bases and V 3 bases, and 11 bases lay outside the gene matches. The germline V gene has CDR1 ENHRY and CDR2 SYGVKD. This CDR3 has 17 residues. CDR3 sequence reads: CAISEEGSGGAGETQYF. Written as DNA, the CDR3 is TGTGCCATCAGTGAAGAAGGGAGCGGGGGGGCAGGAGAGACCCAGTACTTC.

This sequence joins TRBV6-5 and TRBJ1-6; 7 bases align to TRBD1. Trimming took 6 bases from V and 10 from J; bases not matched to a gene: 9. This CDR3 contains 14 residues. CDR1 and CDR2 from the germline V gene are MNHEY and SVGAGI. CDR3 bases: TGTGCCAGCAGCCGACAGGGTAGAGGATCACCCCTCCACTTT. As protein: CASSRQGRGSPLHF.

DNA for the CDR3: TGTGCCAGCAGTTTATTGGGGGGAAATCAGCCCCAGCATTTT. Translating it yields CASSLLGGNQPQHF. V is TRBV27 and J is TRBJ1-5; maybe TRBD1 (5 bases). Per germline, CDR1 MNHEY and CDR2 SMNVEV (reference sequence). CDR3 size: 14 residues. V gave up 1 base and J gave up 4 bases, with 8 bases separating them.

The V gene is TRBV5-1, the J gene TRBJ1-4; 10 nucleotides agree with TRBD1. The CDR3 contains 13 residues. Trimming cost V 7 bases and J 4 bases; bases outside gene matches: 1. Germline CDR1 reads SGHRS; CDR2 reads YFSETQ. CDR3 in amino acids: CASGTGDNEKLFF. Written as DNA, the CDR3 is TGCGCCAGCGGGACAGGGGATAATGAAAAACTGTTTTTT.

In DNA form, the CDR3 reads TGTGCCAGCAGCTTATTGGGCTCTGGGTATGGCTACACCTTC. Its translation is CASSLLGSGYGYTF. This sequence joins TRBV7-2 and TRBJ1-2; D remains unclear. Trimming cost V 2 bases and J 5 bases, with 12 bases left between them. Germline V gene lookup returns CDR1 SGHTA and CDR2 FQGNSA. CDR3 length equals 14 residues.

This clone has just a few counts. The CDR3 protein is CASSTGQGETDTQYF. CDR3 DNA sequence: TGTGCCAGCAGTACCGGACAGGGAGAAACAGATACGCAGTATTTT. The chain uses TRBV6-5 and TRBJ2-3, with TRBD1 identical over 8 bases. CDR3 length: 15 amino acids. V trimming: 5 bases; J trimming: 3 bases; junction bases outside the gene matches: 7. From germline, CDR1 is MNHEY and CDR2 SVGAGI.

This chain uses TRBV11-2 with TRBJ1-1, with TRBD1 identical over 7 bases. The V gene end was trimmed by 3 bases and the J gene end by 2 bases; junction bases not matched to a gene: 9. Germline CDR1 and CDR2: SGHAT and FQNNGV. This CDR3 comprises 16 residues. CDR3 protein: CASSFIRTGVNTEAFF. The DNA of the CDR3 is TGTGCCAGCAGCTTTATCAGGACAGGAGTTAACACTGAAGCTTTCTTT.

The DNA of the CDR3 is TGTGCCAGTACACTTCGATCCGAGGACACTACCTCTGGGGCCAACGTCCTGACTTTC. Translating gives CASTLRSEDTTSGANVLTF. This chain connects TRBV19 to TRBJ2-6; D is perhaps TRBD1 (5 bases). The V end lost 7 bases, the J end lost 0 bases, and 22 bases lay between the germline ends. Germline loops: CDR1 LNHDA, CDR2 SQIVND (reference sequence). The CDR3 sequence is 19 residues long.

This sequence joins TRBV19 and TRBJ2-1; D remains ambiguous. The germline V gene encodes CDR1 LNHDA and CDR2 SQIVND (reference sequence). With 7 bases removed from V and 5 bases from J, the gap between germline ends came to 6 bases. CDR3 length: 11 residues. CDR3 amino acids: CASKPDNEQFF. For the CDR3, the DNA is TGTGCCAGTAAGCCCGACAATGAGCAGTTCTTC.

V is TRBV7-8 and J is TRBJ1-1; the match to TRBD1 covers 7 bases. The length of the CDR3 is 15 residues. J gave up 6 bases and V 7 bases, and 14 bases lay outside the gene matches. Germline V gene data show CDR1 as SGHVS and CDR2 as FQNEAQ. CDR3 sequence reads: CASNLSGGETSEAFF. The CDR3 nucleotides are TGTGCCAGCAACCTATCAGGGGGTGAGACGTCTGAAGCTTTCTTT.

This chain uses TRBV6-1 with TRBJ1-2; 9 bases align to TRBD1. Germline-derived CDR1 and CDR2 are MNHNS and SASEGT. V lost 1 base and J lost 4; bases outside the gene matches: 4. CDR3 size: 15 residues. CDR3 in DNA: TGTGCCAGCAGTGAAGGACCGGGACAGGGCTATGGCTACACCTTC. Residues: CASSEGPGQGYGYTF.

The chain links TRBV5-1 to TRBJ2-7; 7 nucleotides align to TRBD2. Trimming took 0 bases from V and 3 from J; bases not matched to a gene: 3. Germline CDR1 SGHRS, CDR2 YFSETQ. This CDR3 contains 14 residues. DNA for the CDR3: TGCGCCAGCAGCTTGGCTAGCGGAGACTACGAGCAGTACTTC. The encoded protein is CASSLASGDYEQYF.

This clone was detected only once. This rearrangement joins TRBV6-5 to TRBJ1-6, with no clear D. The germline V gene has CDR1 MNHEY and CDR2 SVGAGI. The CDR3 totals 13 residues. The V end was cut by 6 bases, the J end by 13 bases, with 16 bases between. The DNA of the CDR3 is TGTGCCAGCAGGAGATATGAAACAGCTCCCCTCCACTTT. It encodes CASRRYETAPLHF.

The chain joins TRBV29-1 to TRBJ2-7, with 7 bases matching TRBD2. Germline loops: CDR1 SQVTM, CDR2 ANQGSEA. Trimming cost V 5 bases and J 0 bases; bases outside gene matches: 7. The CDR3 spans 14 residues. The CDR3 region has the DNA TGCAGCGTTCAAAGCGGGGACGGCTCCTACGAGCAGTACTTC. It specifies CSVQSGDGSYEQYF.

The rearrangement joins TRBV2 to TRBJ1-2, with TRBD1 matching over 8 bases. J gave up 4 bases and V 4 bases, and 8 bases lay outside the gene matches. Germline V gives CDR1 SNHLY, CDR2 FYNNEI. The CDR3 is 15 residues long. CDR3 DNA sequence: TGTGCCAGCAGTGCCGGCCTTACAGGGGGCTATGGCTACACCTTC. Protein: CASSAGLTGGYGYTF.

CDR3 DNA sequence: TGTGCCAGCAGTGAATACGCGGTTGTGGAGCAGTTCTTC. This sequence encodes CASSEYAVVEQFF. This chain connects TRBV6-1 to TRBJ2-1; unclear D gene. The CDR3 is 13 amino acids. Trimming left V 2 bases short and J 10 bases short, with 12 bases between. Germline lookup yields CDR1 MNHNS and CDR2 SASEGT.

CDR3 region: CASSGDSNQPQHF. CDR3 bases: TGTGCCAGCAGCGGGGATAGCAATCAGCCCCAGCATTTT. J is TRBJ1-5 and V is TRBV2; no clear D gene. Germline CDR1 is SNHLY and CDR2 is FYNNEI. The CDR3 is made up of 13 amino acids. The V end was cut by 6 bases, the J end by 0 bases, with 6 bases between.

V is TRBV5-1 and J is TRBJ1-2; 10 positions match TRBD1. Germline-derived CDR1 and CDR2 are SGHRS and YFSETQ. V trimming: 1 base; J trimming: 6 bases; junction bases outside the gene matches: 3. CDR3 length equals 14 residues. The CDR3 DNA reads as TGCGCCAGCAGCTTGCAGACAGGGGGCCATGGCTACACCTTC. Protein: CASSLQTGGHGYTF.